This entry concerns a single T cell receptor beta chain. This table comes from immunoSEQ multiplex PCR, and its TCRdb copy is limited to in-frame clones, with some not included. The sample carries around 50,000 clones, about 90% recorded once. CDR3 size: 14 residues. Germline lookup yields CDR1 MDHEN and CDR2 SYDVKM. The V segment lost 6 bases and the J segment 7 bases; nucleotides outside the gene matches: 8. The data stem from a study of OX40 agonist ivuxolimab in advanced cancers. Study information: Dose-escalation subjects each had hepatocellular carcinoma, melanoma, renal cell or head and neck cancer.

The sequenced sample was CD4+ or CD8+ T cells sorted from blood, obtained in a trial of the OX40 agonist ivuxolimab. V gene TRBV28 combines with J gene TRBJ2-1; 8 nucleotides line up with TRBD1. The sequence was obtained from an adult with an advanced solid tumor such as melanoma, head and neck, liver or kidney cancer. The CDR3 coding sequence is TGTGCCAGCAGCTTTCAGGGGGCTGAGAATGAGCAGTTCTTC. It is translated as CASSFQGAENEQFF.